This T cell receptor (beta chain) was identified in a study of patients and donors after allogeneic stem cell transplantation. TCRdb reanalysed the RT-PCR reads using MiXCR and keeps one entry per CDR3 protein. In the table there are roughly 880,000 distinct CDR3 sequences, roughly 17% of which are singletons. V shed 4 bases, J shed 1 base, and the junction held 10 bases outside the gene matches. The CDR3 covers 15 residues. Germline CDR1 reads DFQATT; CDR2 reads SNEGSKA (reference sequence). The chain links TRBV20-1 to TRBJ2-7; 7 nucleotides agree with TRBD2. Material: blood, either unsorted or a sorted T cell fraction (not recorded which). This TCR was recovered from a human donor who was either an allogeneic HSCT recipient or a stem cell or donor lymphocyte infusion donor (not recorded which). It is not recorded whose cells these are; they may come from a transplant donor. The CDR3 loop reads CSAMLGGGKSYEQYF. Here the CDR3 DNA reads TGCAGTGCTATGTTGGGCGGGGGAAAATCCTACGAGCAGTACTTC.